These 8 T cell receptor beta chains came from one sample sequenced in a study of T cells after yellow fever vaccination. Each CDR3 protein is one row after TCRdb ran MiXCR on the 5' RACE reads. The data hold nearly 550,000 distinct CDR3 sequences, with less than 20% observed a single time. The sample consisted of PBMCs, taken 15 days after the yellow fever booster vaccination. Receptors were obtained from a man aged 25-45 years who received the YFV17D yellow fever vaccine.

In this sample, this clonotype turned up a few times. This chain connects TRBV6-2 or TRBV6-3 to TRBJ2-1; D might be TRBD2 (6 bases). The V gene lost 2 bases and the J gene lost 4 bases, with 15 bases spanning the gap. CDR3 length equals 16 residues. The V gene's germline CDR1 is MNHEY and CDR2 SVGEGT. Here the CDR3 DNA reads TGTGCCAGCAGTTACCAATTATACAGCGGGTACAATGAGCAGTTCTTC. Amino acid sequence: CASSYQLYSGYNEQFF.

This clonotype occurred a few times. This chain links TRBV10-3 with TRBJ2-7, with a possible D match to TRBD1 (5 bases). Germline V gives CDR1 ENHRY, CDR2 SYGVKD. Trimming pared 7 bases from V and 0 bases from J, leaving 19 bases between. The CDR3 has 16 amino acids. The CDR3 spells CAINGKGRADSYEQYF. As DNA, the CDR3 is TGTGCCATCAATGGGAAGGGGCGCGCGGACTCCTACGAGCAGTACTTC.

This sequence joins TRBV4-3 and TRBJ2-7, with no clear D. CDR3 length: 15 residues. In germline, CDR1 is LGHNA, CDR2 YSLEER. Trimming removed 4 bases from V and 2 bases from J, with 15 bases in between. This CDR3 reads CASSPSGQAAYEQYF. In DNA form, the CDR3 reads TGCGCCAGCAGCCCTTCTGGGCAGGCGGCCTACGAGCAGTACTTC.

The sample holds a few counts of this clonotype. V usage is TRBV5-1 and J usage is TRBJ2-7; D unclear. Germline CDR1 reads SGHRS; CDR2 reads YFSETQ. This CDR3 contains 14 residues. The V and J ends lost 4 bases and 3 bases respectively, with 14 bases between them. CDR3 loop: CASSVSEVLYEQYF. The CDR3 DNA follows: TGCGCCAGCAGCGTCTCTGAAGTTCTCTACGAGCAGTACTTC.

This clonotype has just a few counts. This chain uses TRBV7-2 with TRBJ2-5; D is perhaps TRBD2 (5 bases). V was clipped by 1 base and J by 8 bases, with 11 bases between them. The CDR3 contains 13 residues. CDR1 and CDR2 (germline): SGHTA, FQGNSA. Here the CDR3 reads CASSLEDFATQYF. The CDR3 bases are TGTGCCAGCAGCTTAGAGGACTTTGCAACCCAGTACTTC.

The J gene is TRBJ1-4, the V gene TRBV20-1, with a weak D call TRBD1 (5 bases). Germline CDR1 and CDR2: DFQATT and SNEGSKA (reference sequence). The V end was cut by 4 bases, the J end by 7 bases, with 13 bases between. The CDR3 totals 13 residues. The CDR3 loop is CSAIPPGGEKLFF. DNA for the CDR3: TGCAGTGCTATTCCTCCGGGGGGTGAAAAACTGTTTTTT.

This clonotype occurred a few times. The rearrangement uses TRBV9 and TRBJ2-1; 11 bases fit TRBD2. After removal of 1 base from V and 9 bases from J, the junction contained 3 bases not matched to a gene. The CDR3 totals 14 residues. Germline CDR1 is SGDLS and CDR2 is YYNGEE. CDR3 sequence: CASSVLAGGGEQFF. CDR3 nucleotide sequence: TGTGCCAGCAGCGTACTAGCGGGAGGCGGTGAGCAGTTCTTC.

CDR3: CSAPSTAFFGYGYTF. The CDR3 coding sequence is TGCAGTGCGCCTTCTACAGCCTTCTTCGGCTATGGCTACACCTTC. This sequence joins TRBV20-1 and TRBJ1-2; D is unclear. The CDR3 is 15 residues long. The V end was cut by 6 bases, the J end by 4 bases, with 21 bases between. The germline gives CDR1 DFQATT, CDR2 SNEGSKA (reference sequence).